This TCR beta chain was observed in a study of blood T cell repertoires in COVID-19. In the study overall: The origin of the acute and convalescent COVID-19 samples was the United States, Italy and Spain. T cells, B-cell-depleted T cells, or PBMCs provided the cDNA or gDNA that served as material.

Under the authors' procedure: The authors estimated nucleated cell counts from reference gene primer amplification. Clones were sequenced by immunoSEQ multiplex PCR, and TCRdb holds only the in-frame ones, with some missing. The DNA gave D and trimming, while V, J and clone size come from that table. The sample yields fewer than 75,000 clones, approximately 87% seen once. The sequencing sample was made of peripheral blood. This TCR was recovered from a man in his sixties with active or convalescent COVID-19.

CDR3: CASRRTGTGSRALMNTEAFF. DNA of the CDR3: TGCGCCAGCAGGCGGACAGGGACAGGCAGCCGAGCCCTTATGAACACTGAAGCTTTCTTT. The chain links TRBV5-1 to TRBJ1-1; 8 positions match TRBD1. Germline V gene lookup returns CDR1 SGHRS and CDR2 YFSETQ. The length of the CDR3 is 20 residues. V was pared by 5 bases and J by 0 bases, with 21 bases of the junction left unmatched.